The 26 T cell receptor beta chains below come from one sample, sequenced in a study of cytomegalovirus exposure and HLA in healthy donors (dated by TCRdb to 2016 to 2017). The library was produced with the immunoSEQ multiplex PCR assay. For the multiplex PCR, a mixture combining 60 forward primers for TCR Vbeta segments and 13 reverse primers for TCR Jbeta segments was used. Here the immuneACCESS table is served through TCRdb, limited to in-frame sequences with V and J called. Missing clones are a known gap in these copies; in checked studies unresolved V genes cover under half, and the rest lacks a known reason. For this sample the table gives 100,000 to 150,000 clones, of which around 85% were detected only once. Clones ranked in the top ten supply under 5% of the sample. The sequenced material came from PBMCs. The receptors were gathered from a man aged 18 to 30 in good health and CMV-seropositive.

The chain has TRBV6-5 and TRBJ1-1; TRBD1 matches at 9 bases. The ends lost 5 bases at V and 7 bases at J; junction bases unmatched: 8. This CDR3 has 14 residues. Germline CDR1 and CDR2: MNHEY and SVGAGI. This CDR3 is CASSQTGGFVEAFF. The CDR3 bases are TGTGCCAGCAGTCAAACAGGGGGCTTTGTTGAAGCTTTCTTT.

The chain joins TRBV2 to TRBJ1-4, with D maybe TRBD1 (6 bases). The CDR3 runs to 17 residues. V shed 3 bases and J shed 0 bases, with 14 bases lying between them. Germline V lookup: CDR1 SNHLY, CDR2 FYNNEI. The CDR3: CASSDRGPGSTNEKLFF. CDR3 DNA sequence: TGTGCCAGCAGTGACAGGGGCCCCGGTTCAACTAATGAAAAACTGTTTTTT. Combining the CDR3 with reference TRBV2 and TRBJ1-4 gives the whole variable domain EPEVTQTPSHQVTQMGQEVILRCVPISNHLYFYWYRQILGQKVEFLVSFYNNEISEKSEIFDDQFSVERPDGSNFTLKIRSTKLEDSAMYFCASSDRGPGSTNEKLFFGSGTQLSVL.

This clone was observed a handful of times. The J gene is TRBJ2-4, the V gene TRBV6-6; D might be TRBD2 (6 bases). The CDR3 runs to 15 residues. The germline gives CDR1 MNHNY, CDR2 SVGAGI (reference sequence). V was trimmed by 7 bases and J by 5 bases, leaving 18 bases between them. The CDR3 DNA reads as TGTGCCAGCACCTGGAGGGGATTAGGCGAAAACATTCAGTACTTC. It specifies CASTWRGLGENIQYF.

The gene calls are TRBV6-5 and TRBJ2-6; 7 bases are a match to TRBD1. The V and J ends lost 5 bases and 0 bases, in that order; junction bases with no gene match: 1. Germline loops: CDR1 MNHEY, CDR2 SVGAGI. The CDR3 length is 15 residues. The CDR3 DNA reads TGTGCCAGCAGTCCAGGGGGCTCTGGGGCCAACGTCCTGACTTTC. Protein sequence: CASSPGGSGANVLTF.

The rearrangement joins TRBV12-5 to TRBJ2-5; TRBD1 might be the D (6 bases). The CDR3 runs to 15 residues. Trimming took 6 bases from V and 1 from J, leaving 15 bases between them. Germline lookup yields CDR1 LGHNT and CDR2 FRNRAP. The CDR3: CASGPPSTGQETQYF. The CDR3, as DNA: TGTGCTAGTGGGCCTCCGTCGACAGGCCAAGAGACCCAGTACTTC. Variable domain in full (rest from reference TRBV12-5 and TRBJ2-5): DARVTQTPRHKVTEMGQEVTMRCQPILGHNTVFWYRQTMMQGLELLAYFRNRAPLDDSGMPKDRFSAEMPDATLATLKIQPSEPRDSAVYFCASGPPSTGQETQYFGPGTRLLVL.

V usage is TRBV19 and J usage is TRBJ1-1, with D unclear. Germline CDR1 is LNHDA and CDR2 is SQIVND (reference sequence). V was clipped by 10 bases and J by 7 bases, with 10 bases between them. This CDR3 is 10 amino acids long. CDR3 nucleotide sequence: TGTGCCACCGGGAACCGTGAAGCTTTCTTT. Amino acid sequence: CATGNREAFF.

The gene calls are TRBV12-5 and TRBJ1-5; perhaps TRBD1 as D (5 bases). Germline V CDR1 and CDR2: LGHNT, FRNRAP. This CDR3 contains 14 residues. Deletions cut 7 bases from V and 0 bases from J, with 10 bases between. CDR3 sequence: CASEDTYSNQPQHF. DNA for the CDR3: TGTGCTAGTGAGGACACTTATAGCAATCAGCCCCAGCATTTT.

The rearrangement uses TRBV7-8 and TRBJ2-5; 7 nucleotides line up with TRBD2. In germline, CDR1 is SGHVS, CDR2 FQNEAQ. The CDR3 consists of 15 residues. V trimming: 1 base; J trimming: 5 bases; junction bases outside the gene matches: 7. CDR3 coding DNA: TGTGCCAGCAGCTTAGACCTGGGGGGGTGGGAGACCCAGTACTTC. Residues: CASSLDLGGWETQYF.

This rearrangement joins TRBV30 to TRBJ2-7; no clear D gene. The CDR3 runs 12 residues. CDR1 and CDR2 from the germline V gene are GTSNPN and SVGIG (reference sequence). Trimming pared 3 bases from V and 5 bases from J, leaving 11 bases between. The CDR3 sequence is CAWSPTSNEQYF. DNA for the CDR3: TGTGCCTGGAGCCCCACCTCTAACGAGCAGTACTTC.

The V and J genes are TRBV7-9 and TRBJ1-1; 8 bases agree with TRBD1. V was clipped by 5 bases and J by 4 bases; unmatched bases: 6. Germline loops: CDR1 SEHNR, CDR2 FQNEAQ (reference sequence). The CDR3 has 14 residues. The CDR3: CASSTPTGGTEAFF. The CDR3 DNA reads TGTGCCAGCAGCACCCCTACAGGGGGCACTGAAGCTTTCTTT.

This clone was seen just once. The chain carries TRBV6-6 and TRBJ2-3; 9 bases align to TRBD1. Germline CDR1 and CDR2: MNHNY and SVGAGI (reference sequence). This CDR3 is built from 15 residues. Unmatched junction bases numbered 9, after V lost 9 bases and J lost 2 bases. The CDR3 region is CASRTQGANTDTQYF. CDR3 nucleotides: TGTGCCAGTCGGACACAGGGGGCTAACACAGATACGCAGTATTTT.

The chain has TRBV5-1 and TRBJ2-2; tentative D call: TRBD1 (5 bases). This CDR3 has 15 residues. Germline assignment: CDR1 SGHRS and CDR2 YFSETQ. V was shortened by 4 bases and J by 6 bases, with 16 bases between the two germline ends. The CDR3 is CASSPTDEGAGELFF. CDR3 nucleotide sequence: TGCGCCAGCAGCCCAACGGACGAAGGGGCCGGGGAGCTGTTTTTT.

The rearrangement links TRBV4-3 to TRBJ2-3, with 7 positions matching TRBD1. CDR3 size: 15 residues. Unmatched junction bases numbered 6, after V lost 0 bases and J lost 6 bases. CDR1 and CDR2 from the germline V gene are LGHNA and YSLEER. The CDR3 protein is CASSQDDRARDTQYF. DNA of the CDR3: TGCGCCAGCAGCCAAGACGACAGGGCGCGGGATACGCAGTATTTT.

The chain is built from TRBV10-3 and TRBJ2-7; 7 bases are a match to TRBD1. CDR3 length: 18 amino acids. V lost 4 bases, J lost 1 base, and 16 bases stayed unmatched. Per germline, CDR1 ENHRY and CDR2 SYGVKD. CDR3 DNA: TGTGCCATCAGTGCAAACAGGGGTCTTTTATTTTTGTCCTACGAGCAGTACTTC. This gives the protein CAISANRGLLFLSYEQYF.

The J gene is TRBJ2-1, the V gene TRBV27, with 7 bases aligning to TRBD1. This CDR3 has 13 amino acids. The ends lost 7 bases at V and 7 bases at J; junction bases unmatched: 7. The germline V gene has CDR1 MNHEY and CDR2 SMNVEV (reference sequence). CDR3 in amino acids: CASNSDRANEQFF. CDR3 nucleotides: TGTGCCAGCAACTCCGACAGGGCAAATGAGCAGTTCTTC.

DNA of the CDR3: TGTGCCAGCAGCTTAGACACAGGGATAAATTCACCCCTCCACTTT. Translated, it gives CASSLDTGINSPLHF. V usage is TRBV7-2 and J usage is TRBJ1-6; D is possibly TRBD1 (6 bases). The length of the CDR3 is 15 residues. Germline CDR1 and CDR2: SGHTA and FQGNSA. The V and J ends lost 1 base and 7 bases respectively, with 11 bases between them.

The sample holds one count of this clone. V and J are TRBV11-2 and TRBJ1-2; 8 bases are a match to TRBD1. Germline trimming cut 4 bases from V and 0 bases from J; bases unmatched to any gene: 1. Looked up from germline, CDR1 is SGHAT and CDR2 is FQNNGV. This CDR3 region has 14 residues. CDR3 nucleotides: TGTGCCAGCAGCTGGGACAGGTCTAACTATGGCTACACCTTC. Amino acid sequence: CASSWDRSNYGYTF. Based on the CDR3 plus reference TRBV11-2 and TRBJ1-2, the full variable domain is EAGVAQSPRYKIIEKRQSVAFWCNPISGHATLYWYQQILGQGPKLLIQFQNNGVVDDSQLPKDRFSAERLKGVDSTLKIQPAKLEDSAVYLCASSWDRSNYGYTFGSGTRLTVV.

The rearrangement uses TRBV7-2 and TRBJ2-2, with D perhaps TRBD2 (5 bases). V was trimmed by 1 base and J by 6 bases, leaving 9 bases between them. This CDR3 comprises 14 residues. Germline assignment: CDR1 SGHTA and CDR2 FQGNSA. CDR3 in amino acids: CASSLDGGPGELFF. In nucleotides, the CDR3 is TGTGCCAGCAGCTTAGATGGAGGTCCCGGGGAGCTGTTTTTT.

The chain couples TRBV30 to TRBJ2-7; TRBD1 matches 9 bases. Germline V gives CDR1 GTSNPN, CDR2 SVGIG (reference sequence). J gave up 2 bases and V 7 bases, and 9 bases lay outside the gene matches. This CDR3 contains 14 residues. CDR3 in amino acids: CASRFRQGAYEQYF. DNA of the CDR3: TGTGCCTCCCGATTCCGACAGGGGGCCTACGAGCAGTACTTC. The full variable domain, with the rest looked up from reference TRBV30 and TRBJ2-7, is SQTIHQWPATLVQPVGSPLSLECTVEGTSNPNLYWYRQAAGRGLQLLFYSVGIGQISSEVPQNLSASRPQDRQFILSSKKLLLSDSGFYLCASRFRQGAYEQYFGPGTRLTVT.

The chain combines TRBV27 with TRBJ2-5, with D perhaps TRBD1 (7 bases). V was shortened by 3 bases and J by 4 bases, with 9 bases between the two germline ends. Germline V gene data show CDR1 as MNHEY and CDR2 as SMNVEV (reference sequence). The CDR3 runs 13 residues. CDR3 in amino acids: CASSFQGGETQYF. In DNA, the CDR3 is TGTGCCAGCAGTTTTCAGGGGGGAGAGACCCAGTACTTC.

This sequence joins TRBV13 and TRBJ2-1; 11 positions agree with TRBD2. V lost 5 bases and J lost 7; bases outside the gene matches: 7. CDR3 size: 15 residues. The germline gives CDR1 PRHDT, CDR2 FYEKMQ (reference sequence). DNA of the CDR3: TGTGCCAGCAGCCGGGGACTAGCGGAGTTTAATGAGCAGTTCTTC. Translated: CASSRGLAEFNEQFF. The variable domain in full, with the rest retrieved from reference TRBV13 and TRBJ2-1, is AAGVIQSPRHLIKEKRETATLKCYPIPRHDTVYWYQQGPGQDPQFLISFYEKMQSDKGSIPDRFSAQQFSDYHSELNMSSLELGDSALYFCASSRGLAEFNEQFFGPGTRLTVL.

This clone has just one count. As DNA, the CDR3 is TGTGCCAGCAGCTTAGCTGGACAGGGGGCTGGAAACACCATATATTTT. It encodes CASSLAGQGAGNTIYF. V usage is TRBV7-8 and J usage is TRBJ1-3; TRBD1 aligns across 10 bases. With 0 bases clipped from V and 2 bases from J, the junction kept 1 base outside the gene matches. The CDR3 runs 16 residues. Looked up from germline, CDR1 is SGHVS and CDR2 is FQNEAQ.

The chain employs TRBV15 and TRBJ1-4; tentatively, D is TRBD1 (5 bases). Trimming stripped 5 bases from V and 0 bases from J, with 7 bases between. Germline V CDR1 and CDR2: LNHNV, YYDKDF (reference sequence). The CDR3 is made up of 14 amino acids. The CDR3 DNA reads TGTGCCACCAGCGCGGGGGCAACTAATGAAAAACTGTTTTTT. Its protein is CATSAGATNEKLFF. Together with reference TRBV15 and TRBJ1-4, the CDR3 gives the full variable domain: DAMVIQNPRYQVTQFGKPVTLSCSQTLNHNVMYWYQQKSSQAPKLLFHYYDKDFNNEADTPDNFQSRRPNTSFCFLDIRSPGLGDTAMYLCATSAGATNEKLFFGSGTQLSVL.

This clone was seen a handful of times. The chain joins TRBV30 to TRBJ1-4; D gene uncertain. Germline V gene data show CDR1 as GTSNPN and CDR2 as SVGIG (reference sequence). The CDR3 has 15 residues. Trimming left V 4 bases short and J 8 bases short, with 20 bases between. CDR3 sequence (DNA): TGTGCCTGGAAAAAGGACGGACTGGCTCAGGAAAAACTGTTTTTT. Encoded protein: CAWKKDGLAQEKLFF.

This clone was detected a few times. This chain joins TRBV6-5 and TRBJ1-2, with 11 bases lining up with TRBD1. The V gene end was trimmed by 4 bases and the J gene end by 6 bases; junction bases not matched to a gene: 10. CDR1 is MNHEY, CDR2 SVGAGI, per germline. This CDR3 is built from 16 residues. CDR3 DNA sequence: TGTGCCAGCAGTTGGACAGGGGGCGTCGATCGGGATGGCTACACCTTC. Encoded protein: CASSWTGGVDRDGYTF.

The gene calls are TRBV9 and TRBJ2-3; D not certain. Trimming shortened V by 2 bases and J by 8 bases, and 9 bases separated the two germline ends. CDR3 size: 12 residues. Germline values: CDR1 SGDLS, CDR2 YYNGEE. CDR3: CASSVSSGTQYF. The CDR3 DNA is TGTGCCAGCAGCGTGTCATCGGGTACGCAGTATTTT. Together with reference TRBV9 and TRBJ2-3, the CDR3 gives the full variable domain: DSGVTQTPKHLITATGQRVTLRCSPRSGDLSVYWYQQSLDQGLQFLIQYYNGEERAKGNILERFSAQQFPDLHSELNLSSLELGDSALYFCASSVSSGTQYFGPGTRLTVL.